This T cell receptor (beta chain) originates from a study of neurological immune-mediated disorders. Points from the study as a whole: Whereas HTLV-1-associated myelopathy showed the most TCR clonal expansion, multiple sclerosis showed the least, with levels below those of healthy controls. CDR3 amino acid sequences of expanded clones were not shared across subjects, a result suggesting private repertoires in all groups.

The CDR3 extends over 13 amino acids. The germline CDR1 and CDR2 sequences are LGHDT and YNNKEL (reference sequence). The germline V and J ends were trimmed by 1 base and 4 bases, with 7 bases remaining between them. Ten or more counts support this clonotype. The antigen is not known. cDNA was made by 5'RACE with 10-nucleotide random UMIs. MiXCR, run by TCRdb on the 5' RACE reads, gives a single entry per CDR3 protein. Of tens of thousands of distinct CDR3 sequences listed, roughly 1.6% are singletons. Sample: PBMCs. This clonotype was obtained from a woman aged 30 to 39 with multiple sclerosis. The rearrangement links TRBV3-1 to TRBJ1-1; weak D call: TRBD1 (6 bases). As DNA, the CDR3 is TGTGCCAGCAGCCAAGGGGGGCTCACTGAAGCTTTCTTT. Translation: CASSQGGLTEAFF. The whole variable domain, filled in from reference TRBV3-1 and TRBJ1-1, reads DTAVSQTPKYLVTQMGNDKSIKCEQNLGHDTMYWYKQDSKKFLKIMFSYNNKELIINETVPNRFSPKSPDKAHLNLHINSLELGDSAVYFCASSQGGLTEAFFGQGTRLTVV.